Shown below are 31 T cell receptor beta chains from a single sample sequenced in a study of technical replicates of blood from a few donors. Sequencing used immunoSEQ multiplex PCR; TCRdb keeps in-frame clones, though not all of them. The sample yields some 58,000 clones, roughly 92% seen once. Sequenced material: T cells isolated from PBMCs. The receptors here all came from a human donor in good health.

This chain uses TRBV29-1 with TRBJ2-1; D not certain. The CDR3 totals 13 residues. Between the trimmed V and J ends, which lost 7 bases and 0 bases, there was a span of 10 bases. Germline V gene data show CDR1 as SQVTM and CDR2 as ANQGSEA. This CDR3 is CSALVSSYNEQFF. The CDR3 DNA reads TGCAGCGCCCTCGTTAGCTCCTACAATGAGCAGTTCTTC.

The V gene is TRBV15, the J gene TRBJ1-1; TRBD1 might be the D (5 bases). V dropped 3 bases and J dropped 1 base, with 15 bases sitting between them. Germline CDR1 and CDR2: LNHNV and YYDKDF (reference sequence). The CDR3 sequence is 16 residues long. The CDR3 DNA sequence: TGTGCCACCAGCAGCGAATTGGAGGGGCAGAACACTGAAGCTTTCTTT. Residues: CATSSELEGQNTEAFF. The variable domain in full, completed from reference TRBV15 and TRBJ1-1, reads DAMVIQNPRYQVTQFGKPVTLSCSQTLNHNVMYWYQQKSSQAPKLLFHYYDKDFNNEADTPDNFQSRRPNTSFCFLDIRSPGLGDTAMYLCATSSELEGQNTEAFFGQGTRLTVV.

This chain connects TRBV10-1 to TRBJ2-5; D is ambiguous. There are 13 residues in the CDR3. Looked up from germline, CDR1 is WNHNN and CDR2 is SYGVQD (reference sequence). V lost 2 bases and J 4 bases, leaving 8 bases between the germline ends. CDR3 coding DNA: TGCGCCAGCAGTGAGAGACTCCGAGAGACCCAGTACTTC. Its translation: CASSERLRETQYF.

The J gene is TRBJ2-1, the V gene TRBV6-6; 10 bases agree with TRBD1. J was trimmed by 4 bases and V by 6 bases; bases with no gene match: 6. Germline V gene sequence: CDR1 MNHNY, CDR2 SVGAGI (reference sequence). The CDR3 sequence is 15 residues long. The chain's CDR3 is CASSTGTGVYNEQFF. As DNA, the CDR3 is TGTGCCAGCAGCACCGGGACAGGGGTGTACAATGAGCAGTTCTTC.

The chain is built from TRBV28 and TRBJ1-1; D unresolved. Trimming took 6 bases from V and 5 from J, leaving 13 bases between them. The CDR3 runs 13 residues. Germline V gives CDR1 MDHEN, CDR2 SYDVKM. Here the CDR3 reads CASSLNLRTEAFF. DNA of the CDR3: TGTGCCAGCAGCCTAAACTTAAGAACTGAAGCTTTCTTT.

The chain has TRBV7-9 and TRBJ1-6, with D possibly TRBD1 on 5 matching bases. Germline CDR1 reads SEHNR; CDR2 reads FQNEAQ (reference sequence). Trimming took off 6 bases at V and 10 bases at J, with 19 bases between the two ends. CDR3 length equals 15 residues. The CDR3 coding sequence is TGTGCCAGCAGTTCGGGTATCGGGGGTGGGTCACCCCTCCACTTT. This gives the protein CASSSGIGGGSPLHF.

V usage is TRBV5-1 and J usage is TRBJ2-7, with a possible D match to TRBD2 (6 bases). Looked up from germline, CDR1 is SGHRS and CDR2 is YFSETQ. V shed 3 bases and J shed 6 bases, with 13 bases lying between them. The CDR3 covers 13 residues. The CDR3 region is CASSSQTRAEQYF. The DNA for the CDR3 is TGCGCCAGCAGCTCCCAGACTAGGGCCGAGCAGTACTTC.

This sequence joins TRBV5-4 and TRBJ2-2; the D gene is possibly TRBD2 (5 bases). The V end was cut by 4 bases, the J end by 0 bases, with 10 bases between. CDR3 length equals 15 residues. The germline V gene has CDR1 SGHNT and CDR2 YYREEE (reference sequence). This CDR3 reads CASSRGDSNTGELFF. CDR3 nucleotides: TGTGCCAGCAGCCGGGGAGACTCGAACACCGGGGAGCTGTTTTTT.

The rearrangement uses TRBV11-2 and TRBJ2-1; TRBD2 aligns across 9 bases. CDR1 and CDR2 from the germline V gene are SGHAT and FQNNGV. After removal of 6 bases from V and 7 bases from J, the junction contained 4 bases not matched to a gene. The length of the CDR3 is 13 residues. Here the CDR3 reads CASRTSGGNEQFF. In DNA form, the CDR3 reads TGTGCCAGCAGGACTAGCGGTGGTAATGAGCAGTTCTTC. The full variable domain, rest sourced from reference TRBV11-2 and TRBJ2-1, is EAGVAQSPRYKIIEKRQSVAFWCNPISGHATLYWYQQILGQGPKLLIQFQNNGVVDDSQLPKDRFSAERLKGVDSTLKIQPAKLEDSAVYLCASRTSGGNEQFFGPGTRLTVL.

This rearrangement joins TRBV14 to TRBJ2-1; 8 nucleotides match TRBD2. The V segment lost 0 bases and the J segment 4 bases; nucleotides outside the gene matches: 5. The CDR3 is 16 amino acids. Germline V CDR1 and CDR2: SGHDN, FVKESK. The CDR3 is CASSQDSSGGYNEQFF. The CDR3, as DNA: TGTGCCAGCAGCCAAGATTCAAGCGGGGGTTACAATGAGCAGTTCTTC.

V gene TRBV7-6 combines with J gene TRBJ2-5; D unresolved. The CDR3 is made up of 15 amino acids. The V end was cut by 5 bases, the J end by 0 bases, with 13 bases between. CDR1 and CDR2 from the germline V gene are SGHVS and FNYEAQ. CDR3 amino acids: CASSPRGSYQETQYF. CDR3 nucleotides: TGTGCCAGCAGCCCTAGAGGCAGTTACCAAGAGACCCAGTACTTC. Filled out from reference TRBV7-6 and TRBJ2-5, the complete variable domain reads GAGVSQSPRYKVTKRGQDVALRCDPISGHVSLYWYRQALGQGPEFLTYFNYEAQQDKSGLPNDRFSAERPEGSISTLTIQRTEQRDSAMYRCASSPRGSYQETQYFGPGTRLLVL.

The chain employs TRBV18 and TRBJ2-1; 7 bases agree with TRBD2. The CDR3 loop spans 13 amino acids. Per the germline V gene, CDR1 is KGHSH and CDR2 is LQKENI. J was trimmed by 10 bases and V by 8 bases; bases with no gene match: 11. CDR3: CASTSGLGGEQFF. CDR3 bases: TGTGCCAGCACAAGCGGCCTGGGAGGGGAGCAGTTCTTC.

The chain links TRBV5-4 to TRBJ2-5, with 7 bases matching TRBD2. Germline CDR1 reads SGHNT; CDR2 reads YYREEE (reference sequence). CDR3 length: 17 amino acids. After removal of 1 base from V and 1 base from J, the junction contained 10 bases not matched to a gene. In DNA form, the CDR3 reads TGTGCCAGCAGCTTGTTTTTCAAGCGGGAAGCCCAAGAGACCCAGTACTTC. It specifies CASSLFFKREAQETQYF.

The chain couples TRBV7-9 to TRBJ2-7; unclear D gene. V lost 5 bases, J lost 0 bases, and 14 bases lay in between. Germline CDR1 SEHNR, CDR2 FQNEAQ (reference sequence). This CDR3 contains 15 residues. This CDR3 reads CASSPSTGSSYEQYF. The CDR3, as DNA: TGTGCCAGCAGCCCCTCGACTGGTAGCTCCTACGAGCAGTACTTC. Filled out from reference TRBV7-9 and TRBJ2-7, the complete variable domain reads DTGVSQNPRHKITKRGQNVTFRCDPISEHNRLYWYRQTLGQGPEFLTYFQNEAQLEKSRLLSDRFSAERPKGSFSTLEIQRTEQGDSAMYLCASSPSTGSSYEQYFGPGTRLTVT.

The CDR3 region has the DNA TGTGCCAGCAAACAGACGGCAACTAATGAAAAACTGTTTTTT. Its translation: CASKQTATNEKLFF. V gene TRBV6-6 combines with J gene TRBJ1-4; D is unresolved. Germline values: CDR1 MNHNY, CDR2 SVGAGI (reference sequence). The CDR3 totals 14 residues. Deletions cut 7 bases from V and 0 bases from J, with 9 bases between.

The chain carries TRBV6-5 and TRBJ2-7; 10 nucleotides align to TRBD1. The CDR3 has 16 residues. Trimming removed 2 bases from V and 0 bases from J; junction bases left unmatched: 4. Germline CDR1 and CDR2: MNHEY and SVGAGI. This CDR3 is CASSYPRTGGSYEQYF. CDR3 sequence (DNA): TGTGCCAGCAGTTACCCGAGGACAGGGGGCTCCTACGAGCAGTACTTC.

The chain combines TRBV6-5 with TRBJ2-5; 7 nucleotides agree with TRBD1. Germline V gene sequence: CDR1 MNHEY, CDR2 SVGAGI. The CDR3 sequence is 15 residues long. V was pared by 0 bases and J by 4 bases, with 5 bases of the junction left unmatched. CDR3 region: CASSYSQGRGETQYF. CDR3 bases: TGTGCCAGCAGTTACTCACAGGGGCGCGGAGAGACCCAGTACTTC.

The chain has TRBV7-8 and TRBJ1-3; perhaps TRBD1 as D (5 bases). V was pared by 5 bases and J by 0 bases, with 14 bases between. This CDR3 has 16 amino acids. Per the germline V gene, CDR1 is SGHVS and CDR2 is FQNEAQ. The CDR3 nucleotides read TGTGCCAGCAGCGGGCGTTGGGGGGTCTCTGGAAACACCATATATTTT. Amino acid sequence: CASSGRWGVSGNTIYF.

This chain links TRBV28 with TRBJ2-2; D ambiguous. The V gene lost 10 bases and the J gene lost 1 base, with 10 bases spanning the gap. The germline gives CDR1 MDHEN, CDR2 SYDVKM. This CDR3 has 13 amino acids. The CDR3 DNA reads TGTGCCACCAAGTACGGGAACACCGGGGAGCTGTTTTTT. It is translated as CATKYGNTGELFF.

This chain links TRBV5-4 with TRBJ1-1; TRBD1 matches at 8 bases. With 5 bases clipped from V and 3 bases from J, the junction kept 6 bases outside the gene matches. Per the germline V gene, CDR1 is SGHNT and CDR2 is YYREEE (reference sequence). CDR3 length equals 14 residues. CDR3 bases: TGTGCCAGCAGAACAGGGGGTGGGGACACTGAAGCTTTCTTT. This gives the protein CASRTGGGDTEAFF.

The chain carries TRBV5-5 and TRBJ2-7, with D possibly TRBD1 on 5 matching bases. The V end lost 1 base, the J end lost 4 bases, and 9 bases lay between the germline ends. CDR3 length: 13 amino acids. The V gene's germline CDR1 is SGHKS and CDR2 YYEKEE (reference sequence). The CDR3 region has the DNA TGTGCCAGCAGCTTGCCAGGGAAGTACGAGCAGTACTTC. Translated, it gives CASSLPGKYEQYF.

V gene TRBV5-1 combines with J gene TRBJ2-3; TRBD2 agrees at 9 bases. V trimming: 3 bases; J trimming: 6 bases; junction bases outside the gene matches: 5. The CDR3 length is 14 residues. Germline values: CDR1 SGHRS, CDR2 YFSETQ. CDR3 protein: CASSWGLASDTQYF. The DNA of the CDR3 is TGCGCCAGCAGCTGGGGACTAGCCTCCGATACGCAGTATTTT.

CDR3 sequence reads: CASSLGTFVGSGPDTQYF. The DNA of the CDR3 is TGTGCCAGCAGCTTAGGGACTTTCGTCGGGAGTGGTCCAGATACGCAGTATTTT. V gene TRBV7-9 combines with J gene TRBJ2-3, with D possibly TRBD2 on 6 matching bases. Germline V gives CDR1 SEHNR, CDR2 FQNEAQ (reference sequence). V dropped 1 base and J dropped 4 bases, with 21 bases sitting between them. The CDR3 has 18 residues.

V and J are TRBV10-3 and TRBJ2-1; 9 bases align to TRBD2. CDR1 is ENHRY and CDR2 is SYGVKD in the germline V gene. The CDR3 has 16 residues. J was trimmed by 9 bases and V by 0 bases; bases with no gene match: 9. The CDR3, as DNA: TGTGCCATCAGTGAGTCGGCTAGCGGGAACTTTCGTGAGCAGTTCTTC. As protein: CAISESASGNFREQFF.

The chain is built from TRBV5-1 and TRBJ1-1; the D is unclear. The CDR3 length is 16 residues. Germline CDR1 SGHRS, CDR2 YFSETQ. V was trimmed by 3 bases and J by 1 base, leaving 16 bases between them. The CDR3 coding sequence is TGCGCCAGCAGCTCGCGGGCCCAGGTAAGGAACACTGAAGCTTTCTTT. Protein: CASSSRAQVRNTEAFF.

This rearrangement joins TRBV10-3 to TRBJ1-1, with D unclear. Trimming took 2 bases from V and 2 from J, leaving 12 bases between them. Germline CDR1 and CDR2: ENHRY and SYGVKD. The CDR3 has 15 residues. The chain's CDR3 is CAISEKGTGNTEAFF. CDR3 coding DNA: TGTGCCATCAGTGAGAAAGGTACGGGTAACACTGAAGCTTTCTTT.

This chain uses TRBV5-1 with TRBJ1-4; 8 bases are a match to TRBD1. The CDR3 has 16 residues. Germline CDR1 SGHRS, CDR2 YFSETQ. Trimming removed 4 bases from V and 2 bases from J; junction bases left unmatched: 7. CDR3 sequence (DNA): TGCGCCAGCAGCGGCGGACAGGGCGGCACTAATGAAAAACTGTTTTTT. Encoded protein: CASSGGQGGTNEKLFF.

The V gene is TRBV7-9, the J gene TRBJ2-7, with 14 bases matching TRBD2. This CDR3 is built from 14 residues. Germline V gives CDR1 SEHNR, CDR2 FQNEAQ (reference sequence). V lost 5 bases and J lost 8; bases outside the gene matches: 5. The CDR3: CASSTGLAGDKQYF. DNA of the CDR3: TGTGCCAGCAGCACGGGACTAGCGGGAGACAAGCAGTACTTC.

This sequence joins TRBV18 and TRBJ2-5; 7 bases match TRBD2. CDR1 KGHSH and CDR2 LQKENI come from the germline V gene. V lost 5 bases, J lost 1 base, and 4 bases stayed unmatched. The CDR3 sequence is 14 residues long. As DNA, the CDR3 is TGTGCCAGCTCATCCACGGGAGGCCAAGAGACCCAGTACTTC. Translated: CASSSTGGQETQYF.

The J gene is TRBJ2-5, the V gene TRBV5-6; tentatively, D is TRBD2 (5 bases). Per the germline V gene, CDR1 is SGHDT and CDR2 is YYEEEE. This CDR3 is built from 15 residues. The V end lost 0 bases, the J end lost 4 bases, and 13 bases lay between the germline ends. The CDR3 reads CASSLDEGKLETQYF. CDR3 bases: TGTGCCAGCAGCTTGGATGAGGGAAAGTTAGAGACCCAGTACTTC. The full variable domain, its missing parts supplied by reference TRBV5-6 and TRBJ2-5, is DAGVTQSPTHLIKTRGQQVTLRCSPKSGHDTVSWYQQALGQGPQFIFQYYEEEERQRGNFPDRFSGHQFPNYSSELNVNALLLGDSALYLCASSLDEGKLETQYFGPGTRLLVL.

This CDR3 reads CASSLGVIGELFF. The CDR3 DNA sequence: TGTGCCAGCAGCTTAGGAGTTATCGGGGAGCTGTTTTTT. The chain couples TRBV11-3 to TRBJ2-2; D remains unclear. The V end was cut by 1 base, the J end by 7 bases, with 7 bases between. The CDR3 extends over 13 amino acids. Germline loops: CDR1 SGHNT, CDR2 YENEEA.